This T cell receptor (beta chain) was captured by sequencing in a study of pediatric ulcerative colitis. Study outcomes and limitations: Repertoires came from total lymphocyte DNA, so rare subsets like regulatory T cells may be missed. Acute severe colitis showed lower rectal diversity from clonal expansions.

Trimming removed 0 bases from V and 0 bases from J; junction bases left unmatched: 3. The CDR3 runs to 16 residues. Germline V gives CDR1 SGHRS, CDR2 YFSETQ. This clone came up a few times. What it binds is unknown. The assay was run at survey level. Some clones are missing from TCRdb's copy, which holds only in-frame ones; the method was immunoSEQ multiplex PCR. The sample carries tens of thousands of clones, 78% recorded once. Rectal tissue came from one to two pinch biopsies taken at colonoscopy. This chain joins TRBV5-1 and TRBJ2-3; TRBD2 aligns across 8 bases. The source material was gut tissue. The receptor comes from a girl aged 10-17 years with moderate ulcerative colitis. The CDR3, as DNA: TGCGCCAGCAGCTTGGATGGACTAGCTAGCACAGATACGCAGTATTTT. As protein: CASSLDGLASTDTQYF.